A single sample gave rise to the 15 T cell receptor beta chains below, sequenced in a study of blood T cell repertoires in COVID-19. The repertoire was sequenced with immunoSEQ multiplex PCR; TCRdb's copy has only in-frame clones and lacks some. The data contain roughly 51,000 clones, over 75% of them singletons. Sample: peripheral blood. These receptors were obtained from a man aged 65 to 85 with acute or convalescent COVID-19.

On this clone: Other nucleotide sequences in the sample specify the same CDR3. The chain is built from TRBV19 and TRBJ1-1; 8 nucleotides line up with TRBD1. This CDR3 contains 14 residues. The V and J ends lost 3 bases and 1 base, in that order; junction bases with no gene match: 1. Germline V gene lookup returns CDR1 LNHDA and CDR2 SQIVND (reference sequence). The CDR3: CASSIGTGNTEAFF. In nucleotides, the CDR3 is TGTGCCAGTAGTATCGGGACAGGGAACACTGAAGCTTTCTTT.

The chain recombines TRBV19 with TRBJ2-7; 12 nucleotides line up with TRBD2. The CDR3 runs to 16 residues. Per the germline V gene, CDR1 is LNHDA and CDR2 is SQIVND (reference sequence). Unmatched junction bases numbered 8, after V lost 4 bases and J lost 4 bases. The CDR3 DNA sequence: TGTGCCAGTAGTAGGACAGCTAGCGGGGGGGCTTACGAGCAGTACTTC. Amino acids: CASSRTASGGAYEQYF.

In DNA form, the CDR3 reads TGTGCCAGCAGCTTGGCCGGGGCTAGCGGGGGAATAGATACGCAGTATTTT. It translates to CASSLAGASGGIDTQYF. V gene TRBV5-8 combines with J gene TRBJ2-3; TRBD2 matches at 10 bases. Germline CDR1 is SGHTS and CDR2 is YDEGEE. The V and J ends lost 0 bases and 5 bases, in that order; junction bases with no gene match: 9. The CDR3 has 17 amino acids.

As for this clone: This sample includes further DNA sequences coding for the same CDR3. V and J are TRBV19 and TRBJ1-4; no firm D call. The CDR3 is 15 amino acids. The V and J ends lost 3 bases and 0 bases respectively, with 8 bases between them. The germline CDR1 and CDR2 sequences are LNHDA and SQIVND (reference sequence). The CDR3: CASSIIAATNEKLFF. The DNA of the CDR3 is TGTGCCAGTAGTATTATTGCGGCAACTAATGAAAAACTGTTTTTT.

V gene TRBV6-2 or TRBV6-3 combines with J gene TRBJ2-5; 8 bases fit TRBD1. Germline loops: CDR1 MNHEY, CDR2 SVGEGT. Unmatched junction bases numbered 6, after V lost 2 bases and J lost 1 base. This CDR3 comprises 16 residues. CDR3 bases: TGTGCCAGCAGTTACCCCGGACAGGGTGTCCAAGAGACCCAGTACTTC. Translation: CASSYPGQGVQETQYF.

This clone was picked up one time. The gene calls are TRBV7-9 and TRBJ1-1; D may be TRBD1 (6 bases). CDR3 length equals 13 residues. Deletions cut 4 bases from V and 1 base from J, with 7 bases between. In germline, CDR1 is SEHNR, CDR2 FQNEAQ (reference sequence). The CDR3 DNA follows: TGTGCCAGCAGCTGGACAGAGAACACTGAAGCTTTCTTT. Amino acid sequence: CASSWTENTEAFF.

The genes are TRBV5-1 and TRBJ1-2, with 11 bases fitting TRBD1. The germline V gene encodes CDR1 SGHRS and CDR2 YFSETQ. This CDR3 has 18 amino acids. The V segment lost 1 base and the J segment 5 bases; nucleotides outside the gene matches: 13. CDR3: CASSLTRWTGGNRYGYTF. Here the CDR3 DNA reads TGCGCCAGCAGCTTGACCCGGTGGACAGGGGGCAATCGTTATGGCTACACCTTC.

DNA for the CDR3: TGTGCCAGCAGCTCCGGACAGCTCTATGGCTACACCTTC. Translated, it gives CASSSGQLYGYTF. The chain carries TRBV7-2 and TRBJ1-2; possible D gene TRBD1, 6 bases. CDR3 size: 13 residues. Deletions cut 4 bases from V and 4 bases from J, with 10 bases between. Germline lookup yields CDR1 SGHTA and CDR2 FQGNSA.

The rearrangement uses TRBV6-2 or TRBV6-3 and TRBJ1-2; TRBD1 agrees at 8 bases. Trimming cost V 5 bases and J 3 bases; bases outside gene matches: 8. From germline, CDR1 is MNHEY and CDR2 SVGEGT. The CDR3 extends over 15 amino acids. CDR3 sequence (DNA): TGTGCCAGCAGTAAACAGGGGGACCCCTACTATGGCTACACCTTC. Its translation is CASSKQGDPYYGYTF.

The V and J genes are TRBV4-2 and TRBJ1-2; weak D call: TRBD1 (5 bases). V was shortened by 4 bases and J by 4 bases, with 10 bases between the two germline ends. Germline-derived CDR1 and CDR2 are LGHNA and YNFKEQ. This CDR3 has 13 amino acids. The CDR3 DNA follows: TGTGCCAGCAGCCCTCGACAGTCCTATGGCTACACCTTC. Translated, it gives CASSPRQSYGYTF.

This clone was counted a few times. This rearrangement joins TRBV5-5 to TRBJ2-3, with D unresolved. Trimming left V 0 bases short and J 2 bases short, with 10 bases between. Germline CDR1 is SGHKS and CDR2 is YYEKEE (reference sequence). The CDR3 sequence is 15 residues long. CDR3 in amino acids: CASSLGPVDTDTQYF. The CDR3 DNA follows: TGTGCCAGCAGCTTGGGTCCGGTTGACACAGATACGCAGTATTTT.

This sequence joins TRBV6-6 and TRBJ1-5; unclear D gene. This CDR3 is built from 15 residues. Germline loops: CDR1 MNHNY, CDR2 SVGAGI (reference sequence). The V gene lost 5 bases and the J gene lost 1 base, with 12 bases spanning the gap. This chain's CDR3 is CASSRQRESNQPQHF. In DNA, the CDR3 is TGTGCCAGCAGTCGCCAGCGGGAGAGCAATCAGCCCCAGCATTTT.

The genes are TRBV9 and TRBJ1-2, with TRBD1 matching 10 bases. V was pared by 3 bases and J by 4 bases, with 9 bases of the junction left unmatched. Germline CDR1 SGDLS, CDR2 YYNGEE. There are 16 residues in the CDR3. For the CDR3, the DNA is TGTGCCAGCAGCGCCCGGACAGGGGGAGGGGTCTATGGCTACACCTTC. Translating gives CASSARTGGGVYGYTF.

This chain uses TRBV19 with TRBJ2-5; 7 bases map to TRBD2. Per germline, CDR1 LNHDA and CDR2 SQIVND (reference sequence). CDR3 length: 13 residues. V trimming: 6 bases; J trimming: 4 bases; junction bases outside the gene matches: 5. The CDR3 sequence: CASSGGRPETQYF. CDR3 bases: TGTGCCAGTAGCGGGGGGAGGCCAGAGACCCAGTACTTC.

The rearrangement uses TRBV6-5 and TRBJ1-1, with 7 nucleotides matching TRBD1. This CDR3 is built from 14 residues. V was pared by 7 bases and J by 2 bases, with 7 bases of the junction left unmatched. Looked up from germline, CDR1 is MNHEY and CDR2 is SVGAGI. The CDR3 DNA reads TGTGCCAGCAAAAAAGACAGGGTCAACACTGAAGCTTTCTTT. Protein: CASKKDRVNTEAFF.